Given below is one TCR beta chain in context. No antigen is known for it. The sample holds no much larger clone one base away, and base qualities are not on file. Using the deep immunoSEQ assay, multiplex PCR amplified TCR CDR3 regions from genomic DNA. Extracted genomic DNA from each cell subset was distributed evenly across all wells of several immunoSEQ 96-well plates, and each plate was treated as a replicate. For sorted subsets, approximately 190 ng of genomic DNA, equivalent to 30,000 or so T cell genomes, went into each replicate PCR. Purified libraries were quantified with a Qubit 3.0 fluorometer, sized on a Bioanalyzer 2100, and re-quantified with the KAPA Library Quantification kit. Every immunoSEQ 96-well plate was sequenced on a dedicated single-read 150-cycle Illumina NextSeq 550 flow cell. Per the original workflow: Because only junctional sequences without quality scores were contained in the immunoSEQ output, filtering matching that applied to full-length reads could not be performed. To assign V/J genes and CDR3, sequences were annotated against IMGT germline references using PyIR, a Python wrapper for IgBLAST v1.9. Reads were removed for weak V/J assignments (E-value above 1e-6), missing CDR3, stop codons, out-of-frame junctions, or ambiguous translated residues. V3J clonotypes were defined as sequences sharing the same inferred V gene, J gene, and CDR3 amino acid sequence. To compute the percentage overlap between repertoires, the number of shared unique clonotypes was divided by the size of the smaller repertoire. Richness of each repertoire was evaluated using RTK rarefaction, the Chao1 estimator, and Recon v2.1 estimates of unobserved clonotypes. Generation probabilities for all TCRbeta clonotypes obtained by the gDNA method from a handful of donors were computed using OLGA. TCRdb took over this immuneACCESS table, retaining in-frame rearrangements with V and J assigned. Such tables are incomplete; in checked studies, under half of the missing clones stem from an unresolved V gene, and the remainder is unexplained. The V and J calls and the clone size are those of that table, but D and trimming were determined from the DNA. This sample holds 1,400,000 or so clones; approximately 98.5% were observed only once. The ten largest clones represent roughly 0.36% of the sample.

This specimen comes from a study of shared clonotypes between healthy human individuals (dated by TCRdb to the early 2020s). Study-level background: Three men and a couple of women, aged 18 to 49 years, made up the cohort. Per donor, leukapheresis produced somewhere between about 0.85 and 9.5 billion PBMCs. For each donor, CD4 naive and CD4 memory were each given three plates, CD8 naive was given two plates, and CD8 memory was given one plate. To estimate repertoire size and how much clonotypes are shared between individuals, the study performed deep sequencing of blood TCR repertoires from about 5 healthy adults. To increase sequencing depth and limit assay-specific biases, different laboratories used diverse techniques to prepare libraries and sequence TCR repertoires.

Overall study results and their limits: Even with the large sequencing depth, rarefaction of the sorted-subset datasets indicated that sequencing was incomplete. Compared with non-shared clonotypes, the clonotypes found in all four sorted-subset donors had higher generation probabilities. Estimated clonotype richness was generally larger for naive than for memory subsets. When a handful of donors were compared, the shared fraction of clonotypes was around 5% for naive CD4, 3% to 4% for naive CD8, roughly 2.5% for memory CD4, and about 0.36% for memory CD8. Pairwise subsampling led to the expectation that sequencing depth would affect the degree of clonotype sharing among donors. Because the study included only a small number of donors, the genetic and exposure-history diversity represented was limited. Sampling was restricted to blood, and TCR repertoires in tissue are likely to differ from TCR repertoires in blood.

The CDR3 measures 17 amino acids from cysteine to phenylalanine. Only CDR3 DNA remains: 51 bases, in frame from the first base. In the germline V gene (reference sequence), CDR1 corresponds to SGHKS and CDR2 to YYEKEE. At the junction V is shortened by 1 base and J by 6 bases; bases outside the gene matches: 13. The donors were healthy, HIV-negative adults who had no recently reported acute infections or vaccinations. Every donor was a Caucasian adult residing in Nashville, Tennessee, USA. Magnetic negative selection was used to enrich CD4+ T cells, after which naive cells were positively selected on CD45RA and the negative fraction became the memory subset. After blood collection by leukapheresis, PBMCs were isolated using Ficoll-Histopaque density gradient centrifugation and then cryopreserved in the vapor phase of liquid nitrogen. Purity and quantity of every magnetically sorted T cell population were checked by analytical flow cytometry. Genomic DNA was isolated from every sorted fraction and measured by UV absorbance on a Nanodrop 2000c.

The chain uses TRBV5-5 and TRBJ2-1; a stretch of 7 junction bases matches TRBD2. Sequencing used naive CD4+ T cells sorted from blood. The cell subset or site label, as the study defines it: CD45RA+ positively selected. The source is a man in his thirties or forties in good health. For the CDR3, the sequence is CASSLTKGRGVGNEQFF. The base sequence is TGTGCCAGCAGCTTGACAAAGGGGAGGGGAGTAGGCAATGAGCAGTTCTTC. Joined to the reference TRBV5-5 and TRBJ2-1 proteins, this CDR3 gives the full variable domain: DAGVTQSPTHLIKTRGQQVTLRCSPISGHKSVSWYQQVLGQGPQFIFQYYEKEERGRGNFPDRFSARQFPNYSSELNVNALLLGDSALYLCASSLTKGRGVGNEQFFGPGTRLTVL.